Following are 21 T cell receptor beta chains from one sample sequenced in a study of response to subunit inactivated influenza vaccine. TCRdb reanalysed the RT-PCR reads using MiXCR and keeps one entry per CDR3 protein. The sample holds approximately 530,000 distinct CDR3 sequences, approximately 7.2% seen once. Sequencing was performed on PBMCs from blood, taken around 2 years after vaccination. The receptors were gathered from a man aged 45 to 70 who received an inactivated influenza vaccine.

This clonotype was counted between two and nine times. This rearrangement joins TRBV5-5 to TRBJ1-4; tentative D call: TRBD1 (6 bases). Germline V gives CDR1 SGHKS, CDR2 YYEKEE (reference sequence). Trimming left V 0 bases short and J 7 bases short, with 13 bases between. The CDR3 has 15 residues. CDR3 amino acids: CASSLVGGAGEKLFF. The CDR3 nucleotides read TGTGCCAGCAGCTTGGTGGGGGGCGCGGGTGAAAAACTGTTTTTT.

V is TRBV28 and J is TRBJ2-7, with 10 bases lining up with TRBD2. This CDR3 has 17 residues. The V gene end was trimmed by 3 bases and the J gene end by 6 bases; junction bases not matched to a gene: 14. Germline V gene sequence: CDR1 MDHEN, CDR2 SYDVKM. The CDR3 DNA is TGTGCCAGCAGTTTGATCTTGAGGCTAGCGGGAGTAGGCGAGCAGTACTTC. Amino acids: CASSLILRLAGVGEQYF.

Ten or more counts support this clonotype. The J gene is TRBJ1-3, the V gene TRBV25-1, with 8 nucleotides matching TRBD1. CDR3 length: 15 amino acids. The germline V gene has CDR1 MGHDK and CDR2 SYGVNS. Unmatched junction bases numbered 5, after V lost 7 bases and J lost 0 bases. DNA for the CDR3: TGTGCCAGCAACGGACAGGGCGTCTCTGGAAACACCATATATTTT. Its protein is CASNGQGVSGNTIYF.

This clonotype appeared many times. The V gene is TRBV11-1, the J gene TRBJ2-7; 7 bases align to TRBD2. Trimming took 3 bases from V and 6 from J; bases not matched to a gene: 20. CDR3 length equals 18 residues. CDR1 and CDR2 (germline): SGHAT, FQDESV (reference sequence). As DNA, the CDR3 is TGTGCCAGCAGCTTGAGCCTCGGGGGAGGGACGAGAAAAGGCGAGCAGTACTTC. Amino acid sequence: CASSLSLGGGTRKGEQYF.

The V and J genes are TRBV9 and TRBJ1-2; TRBD1 agrees at 10 bases. The CDR3 is 16 residues long. Trimming cost V 2 bases and J 1 base; bases outside gene matches: 5. Looked up from germline, CDR1 is SGDLS and CDR2 is YYNGEE. The CDR3, as DNA: TGTGCCAGCAGCGTGCGGACAGGGGGATATAACTATGGCTACACCTTC. It specifies CASSVRTGGYNYGYTF.

This clonotype occurred many times. The V gene is TRBV29-1, the J gene TRBJ1-1; D might be TRBD1 (5 bases). V lost 4 bases and J 1 base, leaving 13 bases between the germline ends. The CDR3 has 14 residues. From germline, CDR1 is SQVTM and CDR2 ANQGSEA. The chain's CDR3 is CSVGGGVENTEAFF. The CDR3 DNA is TGCAGCGTTGGGGGGGGGGTCGAGAACACTGAAGCTTTCTTT.

The chain uses TRBV6-1 and TRBJ2-3; D is uncertain. The V gene's germline CDR1 is MNHNS and CDR2 SASEGT. This CDR3 has 15 residues. Trimming took off 6 bases at V and 2 bases at J, with 15 bases between the two ends. The CDR3 sequence: CASRPNTLFTDTQYF. The CDR3 nucleotides are TGTGCCAGCAGGCCTAACACCCTCTTCACAGATACGCAGTATTTT.

Worth noting for this clonotype: This may come from a read error, since a much larger clone is one base off. The rearrangement links TRBV6-1 to TRBJ2-1, with 8 bases fitting TRBD1. Germline V CDR1 and CDR2: MNHNS, SASEGT. J gave up 3 bases and V 6 bases, and 10 bases lay outside the gene matches. CDR3 length: 16 residues. CDR3 coding DNA: TGTGCCAGCAGCCCCTATACAGGGGGGTGCTACAATGAGCAGTTCTTC. Translated, it gives CASSPYTGGCYNEQFF.

This clonotype was detected ten times or more. The chain uses TRBV28 and TRBJ1-4; 7 bases line up with TRBD1. CDR3 size: 13 residues. Germline lookup yields CDR1 MDHEN and CDR2 SYDVKM. Trimming cost V 6 bases and J 6 bases; bases outside gene matches: 4. CDR3 region: CASREGAHEKLFF. DNA for the CDR3: TGTGCCAGCAGAGAGGGGGCCCATGAAAAACTGTTTTTT.

The CDR3 sequence is CASSLTGGGSGNTIYF. DNA for the CDR3: TGCGCCAGCAGCTTAACCGGCGGGGGCTCTGGAAACACCATATATTTT. The chain links TRBV5-1 to TRBJ1-3, with D possibly matching TRBD1 (5 bases). Germline V gives CDR1 SGHRS, CDR2 YFSETQ. The CDR3 is 16 residues long. Trimming cost V 2 bases and J 0 bases, with 12 bases left between them.

The V call is TRBV2, the J call TRBJ2-3; D is unresolved. Germline V gene lookup returns CDR1 SNHLY and CDR2 FYNNEI. V gave up 3 bases and J gave up 4 bases, with 5 bases separating them. The length of the CDR3 is 12 residues. CDR3 in amino acids: CASSEDPDTQYF. The CDR3 bases are TGTGCCAGCAGTGAGGACCCAGATACGCAGTATTTT.

This chain joins TRBV3-1 and TRBJ1-1; D gene ambiguous. The CDR3 has 14 amino acids. Germline V gene data show CDR1 as LGHDT and CDR2 as YNNKEL (reference sequence). V was pared by 3 bases and J by 11 bases, with 19 bases between. The CDR3 DNA sequence: TGTGCCAGCAGCCAGGGTGGGTCAACCGGAGGGGCTTTCTTT. Amino acid sequence: CASSQGGSTGGAFF. Together with reference TRBV3-1 and TRBJ1-1, the CDR3 gives the full variable domain: DTAVSQTPKYLVTQMGNDKSIKCEQNLGHDTMYWYKQDSKKFLKIMFSYNNKELIINETVPNRFSPKSPDKAHLNLHINSLELGDSAVYFCASSQGGSTGGAFFGQGTRLTVV.

This clonotype was picked up a small number of times. The chain recombines TRBV15 with TRBJ2-7, with a tentative D call TRBD1 (5 bases). Trimming removed 0 bases at V and 4 bases at J, with 10 bases between. The CDR3 totals 14 residues. Germline lookup yields CDR1 LNHNV and CDR2 YYDKDF (reference sequence). The CDR3 protein is CATSREAGQYEQYF. Here the CDR3 DNA reads TGTGCCACCAGCAGAGAGGCAGGGCAATACGAGCAGTACTTC.

This clonotype was counted between two and nine times. J is TRBJ2-7 and V is TRBV12-3 or TRBV12-4; 11 positions match TRBD1. The CDR3 has 13 residues. V lost 8 bases and J lost 4; bases outside the gene matches: 4. The CDR3 spells CASGGTGGYEQYF. The CDR3 nucleotides read TGTGCCAGCGGCGGGACAGGGGGGTACGAGCAGTACTTC.

The chain is built from TRBV29-1 and TRBJ2-7, with TRBD1 as a possible D gene (5 bases). This CDR3 is built from 13 residues. CDR1 and CDR2 from the germline V gene are SQVTM and ANQGSEA. Trimming shortened V by 5 bases and J by 4 bases, and 15 bases separated the two germline ends. Here the CDR3 DNA reads TGCAGCGTTAGGACACCAAATCCTTACGAGCAGTACTTC. Residues: CSVRTPNPYEQYF.

In its sample, this clonotype was seen many times. The rearrangement joins TRBV6-1 to TRBJ2-7; 8 bases are shared with TRBD1. Germline V gene data show CDR1 as MNHNS and CDR2 as SASEGT. V trimming: 6 bases; J trimming: 7 bases; junction bases outside the gene matches: 8. The CDR3 contains 13 residues. CDR3 DNA: TGTGCCAGCAGCCTAACAGGGGGAGCGGAGCAGTACTTC. Residues: CASSLTGGAEQYF.

This clonotype occurred a few times. The gene calls are TRBV20-1 and TRBJ1-2; 12 positions match TRBD1. After removal of 6 bases from V and 7 bases from J, the junction contained 3 bases not matched to a gene. CDR1 is DFQATT and CDR2 is SNEGSKA in the germline V gene (reference sequence). The CDR3 contains 12 residues. CDR3 DNA sequence: TGCAGTGCCACGGGACAGGGGGCTGGCTACACCTTC. Translating gives CSATGQGAGYTF.

There are a few counts of this clonotype. The rearrangement links TRBV6-2 or TRBV6-3 to TRBJ2-5, with D perhaps being TRBD1 or TRBD2 (5 bases each). This CDR3 contains 13 residues. Germline CDR1 is MNHEY and CDR2 is SVGEGT. V was trimmed by 5 bases and J by 2 bases, leaving 9 bases between them. The CDR3 here is CASSGWGQETQYF. The CDR3 region has the DNA TGTGCCAGCAGTGGATGGGGGCAAGAGACCCAGTACTTC.

This clonotype was found a few times. The chain is built from TRBV28 and TRBJ2-7; D unresolved. Germline V gene lookup returns CDR1 MDHEN and CDR2 SYDVKM. V gave up 2 bases and J gave up 2 bases, with 10 bases separating them. CDR3 length equals 14 residues. This CDR3 reads CASSLRLPAYEQYF. The CDR3 region has the DNA TGTGCCAGCAGTTTAAGACTGCCGGCCTACGAGCAGTACTTC.

This clonotype was detected only a few times. J is TRBJ2-1 and V is TRBV4-3; the match to TRBD1 covers 7 bases. CDR3 length: 14 residues. V lost 8 bases, J lost 7 bases, and 11 bases stayed unmatched. Germline-derived CDR1 and CDR2 are LGHNA and YSLEER. CDR3 residues: CASRKDRTENEQFF. The CDR3 nucleotides are TGCGCCAGCCGAAAGGACAGGACGGAGAATGAGCAGTTCTTC.

The J gene is TRBJ2-7, the V gene TRBV12-3 or TRBV12-4; no definite D call. This CDR3 spans 10 amino acids. V was clipped by 6 bases and J by 12 bases, with 12 bases between them. The CDR3 nucleotides are TGTGCCAGCAGGGGCCGACTGTTGTACTTC. It encodes CASRGRLLYF.